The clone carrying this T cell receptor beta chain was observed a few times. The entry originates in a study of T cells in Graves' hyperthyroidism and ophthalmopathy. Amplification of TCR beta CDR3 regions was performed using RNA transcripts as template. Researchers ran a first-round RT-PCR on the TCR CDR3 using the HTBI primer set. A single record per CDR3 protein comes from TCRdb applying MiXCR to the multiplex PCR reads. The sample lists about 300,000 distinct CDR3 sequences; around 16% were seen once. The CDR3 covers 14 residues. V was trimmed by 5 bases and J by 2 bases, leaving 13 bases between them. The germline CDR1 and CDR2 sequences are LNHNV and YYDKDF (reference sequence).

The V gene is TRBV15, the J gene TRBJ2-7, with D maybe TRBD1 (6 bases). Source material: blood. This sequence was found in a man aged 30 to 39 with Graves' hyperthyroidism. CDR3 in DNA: TGTGCCACCAGCCTAGGGGGAGAGACCTACGAGCAGTACTTC. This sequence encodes CATSLGGETYEQYF.